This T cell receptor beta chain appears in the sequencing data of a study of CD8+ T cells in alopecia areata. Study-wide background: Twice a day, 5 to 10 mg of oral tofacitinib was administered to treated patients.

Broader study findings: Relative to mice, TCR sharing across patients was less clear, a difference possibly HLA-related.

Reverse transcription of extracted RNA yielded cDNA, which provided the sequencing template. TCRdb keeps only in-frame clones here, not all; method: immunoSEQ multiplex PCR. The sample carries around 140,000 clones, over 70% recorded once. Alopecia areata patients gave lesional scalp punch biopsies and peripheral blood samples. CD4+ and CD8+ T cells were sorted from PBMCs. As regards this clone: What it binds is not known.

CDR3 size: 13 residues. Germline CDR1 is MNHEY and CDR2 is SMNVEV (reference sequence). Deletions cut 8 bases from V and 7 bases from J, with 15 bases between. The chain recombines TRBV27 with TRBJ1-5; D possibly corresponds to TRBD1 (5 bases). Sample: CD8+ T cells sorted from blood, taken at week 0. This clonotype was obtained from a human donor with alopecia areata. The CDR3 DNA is TGTGCCAGCGGCCTCCAGGGAAACCAGCCCCAGCATTTT. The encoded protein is CASGLQGNQPQHF.